The clone carrying this T cell receptor (beta chain) was observed many times. Its antigen remains unknown. The data were obtained in a study of T-cell memory formation after mild COVID-19. Background on the study: TCR clustering was largely donor specific. Findings and limits, study-wide: Day 15 to 85 contractors were CD4/CD8 balanced; later expanders leaned CD4+. Some clones that responded turned up in pre-infection memory, which suggests that cross-reactive memory joined in.

TCRdb itself ran the 5' RACE reads through MiXCR, one entry per CDR3 protein. The sample carries 410,000 or so distinct CDR3 sequences, more than 20% recorded once. V gave up 2 bases and J gave up 6 bases; unmatched junction bases: 2. In germline, CDR1 is SGHRS, CDR2 YFSETQ. The CDR3 is made up of 13 amino acids. The chain combines TRBV5-1 with TRBJ1-2; the match to TRBD1 covers 9 bases. Source material: PBMCs or a T cell subset sorted from them (not recorded which). This TCR was sampled from an adult woman who had mild COVID-19 (a few samples of this study predate the infection). Cell type and time point are not known. The CDR3 DNA follows: TGCGCCAGCAGCTTCGGGACAGGGAATGGCTACACCTTC. This encodes CASSFGTGNGYTF.